This entry lists 2 T cell receptor beta chains sequenced from one sample in a study of shared clonotypes between healthy human individuals. Clones were read by immunoSEQ multiplex PCR, and TCRdb kept only the in-frame ones, dropping some. Among some 2,500,000 clones listed, approximately 93% were seen once. Sequences were obtained from naive CD4+ T cells from PBMCs. Subset indicated: CD45RA+ positively selected. The receptors stem from a man between 18 and 35 years old in good health. Some clones in this sample may be carry-over from other donors' samples.

The CDR3 DNA sequence: TGTGCCAGCAGCCCTCTAGCGGGAGGCTTATCCACCTACGAGCAGTACTTC. Protein: CASSPLAGGLSTYEQYF. The gene calls are TRBV7-2 and TRBJ2-7; TRBD2 aligns across 11 bases. V shed 5 bases and J 2 bases; nucleotides not matched to a gene: 11. This CDR3 has 17 amino acids. Germline V CDR1 and CDR2: SGHTA, FQGNSA.

The CDR3 sequence is CASRPSGPTYNEQFF. The DNA for the CDR3 is TGTGCCAGCAGACCTAGCGGGCCAACCTACAATGAGCAGTTCTTC. The J gene is TRBJ2-1, the V gene TRBV28, with TRBD2 matching over 8 bases. Unmatched junction bases numbered 6, after V lost 6 bases and J lost 2 bases. Looked up from germline, CDR1 is MDHEN and CDR2 is SYDVKM. The CDR3 sequence is 15 residues long.